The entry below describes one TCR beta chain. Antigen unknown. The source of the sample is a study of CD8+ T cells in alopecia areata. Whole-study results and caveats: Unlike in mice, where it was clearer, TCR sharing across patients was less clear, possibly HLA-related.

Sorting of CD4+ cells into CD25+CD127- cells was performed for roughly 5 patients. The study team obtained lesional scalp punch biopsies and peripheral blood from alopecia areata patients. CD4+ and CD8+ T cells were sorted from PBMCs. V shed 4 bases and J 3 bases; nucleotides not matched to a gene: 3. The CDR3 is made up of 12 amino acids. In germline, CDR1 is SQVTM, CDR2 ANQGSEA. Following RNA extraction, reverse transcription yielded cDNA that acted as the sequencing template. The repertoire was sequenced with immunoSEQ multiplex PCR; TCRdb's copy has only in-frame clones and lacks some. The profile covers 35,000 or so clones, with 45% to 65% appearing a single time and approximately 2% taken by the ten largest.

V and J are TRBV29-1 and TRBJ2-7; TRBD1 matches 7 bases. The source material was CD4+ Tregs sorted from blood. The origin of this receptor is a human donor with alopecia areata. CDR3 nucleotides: TGCAGCGTTGGGGGACAGAACTACGAGCAGTACTTC. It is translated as CSVGGQNYEQYF.